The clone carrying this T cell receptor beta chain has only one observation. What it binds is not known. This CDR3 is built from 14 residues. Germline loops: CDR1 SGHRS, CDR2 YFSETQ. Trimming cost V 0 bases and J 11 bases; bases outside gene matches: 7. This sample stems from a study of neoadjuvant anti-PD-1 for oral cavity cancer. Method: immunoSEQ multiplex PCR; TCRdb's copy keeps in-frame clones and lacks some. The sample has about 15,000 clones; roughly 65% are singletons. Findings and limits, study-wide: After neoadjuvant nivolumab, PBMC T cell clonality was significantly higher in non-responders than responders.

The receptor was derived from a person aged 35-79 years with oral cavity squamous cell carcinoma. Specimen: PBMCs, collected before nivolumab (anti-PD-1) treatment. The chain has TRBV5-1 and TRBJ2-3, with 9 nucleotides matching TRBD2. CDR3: CASSLDSGGRLQYF. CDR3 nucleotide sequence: TGCGCCAGCAGCTTGGATAGCGGGGGACGCCTGCAGTATTTT.